This T cell receptor (beta chain) was identified during a study of control samples from healthy donors and cancer patients. Produced via immunoSEQ multiplex PCR; TCRdb's table is partial and in-frame only. The data hold under 20,000 clones, with about 87% observed a single time. The CDR3 extends over 15 amino acids. V was pared by 2 bases and J by 0 bases, with 10 bases between. Germline CDR1 reads MNHEY; CDR2 reads SVGEGT. The chain uses TRBV6-2 or TRBV6-3 and TRBJ1-2, with D hard to call. The sequence derives from a woman in her 70s with colorectal cancer. The specimen was PBMCs. CDR3 DNA: TGTGCCAGCAGTTACCCCCGGTTAGCTAACTATGGCTACACCTTC. It yields the protein CASSYPRLANYGYTF.